One sample yielded the 27 T cell receptor beta chains listed below, sequenced in a study of blood T cell repertoires in COVID-19. Data came from immunoSEQ multiplex PCR; TCRdb stores just in-frame clones and leaves some out. This sample carries 140,000 to 150,000 clones, approximately 84% of them seen once, and the ten largest clones take roughly 45%. Material: peripheral blood. The source is a human donor in a cohort sampled during active COVID-19.

The chain joins TRBV7-9 to TRBJ1-1; tentatively, D is TRBD1 (6 bases). The CDR3 covers 15 residues. V was shortened by 1 base and J by 5 bases, with 14 bases between the two germline ends. Looked up from germline, CDR1 is SEHNR and CDR2 is FQNEAQ (reference sequence). CDR3 DNA sequence: TGTGCCAGCAGCTTAGACGGGGGGCTACGGACTGAAGCTTTCTTT. Amino acid sequence: CASSLDGGLRTEAFF.

The chain combines TRBV12-3 or TRBV12-4 with TRBJ1-2; D unresolved. Trimming stripped 8 bases from V and 6 bases from J, with 16 bases between. The CDR3 loop spans 13 amino acids. CDR3 in amino acids: CASQARGINGYTF. CDR3 DNA sequence: TGTGCCAGCCAAGCACGCGGTATTAATGGCTACACCTTC.

The chain employs TRBV9 and TRBJ2-1; 12 nucleotides match TRBD2. The CDR3 is 22 residues long. Germline CDR1 is SGDLS and CDR2 is YYNGEE. V lost 0 bases, J lost 0 bases, and 16 bases stayed unmatched. The CDR3 DNA reads as TGTGCCAGCAGCGTAGGGCTAGCGGGAGGGGCCAGGGGATTTAGCTCCTACAATGAGCAGTTCTTC. It is translated as CASSVGLAGGARGFSSYNEQFF.

The V gene is TRBV4-1, the J gene TRBJ2-5; D is uncertain. The CDR3 is made up of 14 amino acids. The V gene's germline CDR1 is MGHRA and CDR2 YSYEKL. V gave up 4 bases and J gave up 1 base, with 10 bases separating them. The DNA for the CDR3 is TGCGCCAGCAGCCTCAAGAGCACCCAAGAGACCCAGTACTTC. Translation gives CASSLKSTQETQYF.

This clone has only one observation. The rearrangement links TRBV2 to TRBJ2-5; TRBD2 matches 11 bases. This CDR3 contains 16 residues. Germline assignment: CDR1 SNHLY and CDR2 FYNNEI. V was clipped by 11 bases and J by 1 base; unmatched bases: 12. The CDR3 coding sequence is TGTGCCTCCACTGGCCCCCTAGCGGGAGGCCAAGAGACCCAGTACTTC. It codes for CASTGPLAGGQETQYF.

V gene TRBV29-1 combines with J gene TRBJ2-3, with TRBD2 as a possible D gene (5 bases). This CDR3 is 11 amino acids long. Trimming pared 7 bases from V and 8 bases from J, leaving 13 bases between. From germline, CDR1 is SQVTM and CDR2 ANQGSEA. The CDR3: CSAGPAGTQYF. The CDR3 DNA is TGCAGCGCCGGGCCCGCGGGTACGCAGTATTTT.

The chain joins TRBV25-1 to TRBJ1-5, with D maybe TRBD1 (5 bases). The CDR3 is 14 amino acids. Germline V gene lookup returns CDR1 MGHDK and CDR2 SYGVNS. Trimming cost V 2 bases and J 5 bases, with 10 bases left between them. Here the CDR3 DNA reads TGTGCCAGCAGTGAAGCGCTAGGGGATCAGCCCCAGCATTTT. Protein product: CASSEALGDQPQHF.

The V gene is TRBV11-3, the J gene TRBJ2-5; 7 bases align to TRBD1. This CDR3 spans 13 amino acids. Germline lookup yields CDR1 SGHNT and CDR2 YENEEA. V lost 4 bases to trimming and J lost 7 bases; unmatched junction nucleotides: 6. In DNA form, the CDR3 reads TGTGCCAGCAGCTCGACAGGGTATGCGACCCAGTACTTC. Amino acids: CASSSTGYATQYF.

The genes are TRBV11-3 and TRBJ2-4; 11 nucleotides agree with TRBD1. The CDR3 extends over 17 amino acids. Trimming at V came to 5 bases and at J to 1 base, leaving 7 bases not matched to a gene. From germline, CDR1 is SGHNT and CDR2 YENEEA. The CDR3 DNA reads TGTGCCAGCAGCCCTAGGACAGGGGGCTTCGCCAAAAACATTCAGTACTTC. This sequence encodes CASSPRTGGFAKNIQYF.

CDR3: CATSISPFIAYNEQFF. The DNA for the CDR3 is TGTGCCACCAGCATTAGCCCTTTTATTGCCTACAATGAGCAGTTCTTC. The rearrangement joins TRBV15 to TRBJ2-1; unclear D gene. Germline-derived CDR1 and CDR2 are LNHNV and YYDKDF (reference sequence). V was shortened by 4 bases and J by 2 bases, with 15 bases between the two germline ends. This CDR3 spans 16 amino acids.

This rearrangement joins TRBV28 to TRBJ1-6; 11 bases agree with TRBD1. This CDR3 region has 13 residues. Germline V gene sequence: CDR1 MDHEN, CDR2 SYDVKM. The V gene end was trimmed by 8 bases and the J gene end by 9 bases; junction bases not matched to a gene: 3. The CDR3 region is CASQDRGLSPLHF. The CDR3 region has the DNA TGTGCCAGCCAGGACAGGGGGCTTTCACCCCTCCACTTT.

This clone occurred a few times. The genes are TRBV28 and TRBJ1-4, with 7 bases identical to TRBD1. This CDR3 has 15 amino acids. The germline CDR1 and CDR2 sequences are MDHEN and SYDVKM. After removal of 3 bases from V and 6 bases from J, the junction contained 7 bases not matched to a gene. The CDR3 protein is CASSLVGQLYEKLFF. CDR3 DNA sequence: TGTGCCAGCAGTTTGGTGGGACAGCTATATGAAAAACTGTTTTTT.

The rearrangement uses TRBV12-5 and TRBJ1-5, with D possibly matching TRBD1 (6 bases). CDR1 LGHNT and CDR2 FRNRAP come from the germline V gene. The CDR3 totals 13 residues. The CDR3 is CASQGLRNQPQHF. Here the CDR3 DNA reads TGTGCCTCCCAGGGGTTACGCAATCAGCCCCAGCATTTT.

This clone was picked up one time. The chain combines TRBV18 with TRBJ2-1; no clear D. The CDR3 is 15 amino acids. Germline values: CDR1 KGHSH, CDR2 LQKENI. V gave up 6 bases and J gave up 0 bases, with 12 bases separating them. The CDR3 reads CASSPTESSYNEQFF. The CDR3 region has the DNA TGTGCCAGCTCCCCGACTGAGAGCTCCTACAATGAGCAGTTCTTC. The full variable domain, in which reference TRBV18 and TRBJ2-1 provide the parts outside the CDR3, is NAGVMQNPRHLVRRRGQEARLRCSPMKGHSHVYWYRQLPEEGLKFMVYLQKENIIDESGMPKERFSAEFPKEGPSILRIQQVVRGDSAAYFCASSPTESSYNEQFFGPGTRLTVL.

The rearrangement uses TRBV7-2 and TRBJ2-5, with 9 bases aligning to TRBD2. CDR3 length: 15 residues. Trimming at V came to 1 base and at J to 4 bases, leaving 4 bases not matched to a gene. CDR1 and CDR2 from the germline V gene are SGHTA and FQGNSA. CDR3 nucleotide sequence: TGTGCCAGCAGCTTAGTACGGCGGGAGGGAGAGACCCAGTACTTC. Its translation: CASSLVRREGETQYF.

The gene calls are TRBV6-2 or TRBV6-3 and TRBJ1-2; no clear D gene. This CDR3 is 14 amino acids long. In germline, CDR1 is MNHEY, CDR2 SVGEGT. Trimming pared 4 bases from V and 2 bases from J, leaving 11 bases between. Here the CDR3 DNA reads TGTGCCAGCAGTTCCCCTGCGGTGAACTATGGCTACACCTTC. It encodes CASSSPAVNYGYTF.

This clone was detected only a few times. V and J are TRBV6-5 and TRBJ1-1, with TRBD1 matching 7 bases. After removal of 5 bases from V and 4 bases from J, the junction contained 4 bases not matched to a gene. CDR3 length: 13 residues. The germline V gene encodes CDR1 MNHEY and CDR2 SVGAGI. In nucleotides, the CDR3 is TGTGCCAGCAGTCCACACAGGGGCACTGAAGCTTTCTTT. Amino acid sequence: CASSPHRGTEAFF.

The chain combines TRBV6-5 with TRBJ2-7, with D perhaps matching TRBD1 (6 bases). The CDR3 is made up of 14 amino acids. Germline-derived CDR1 and CDR2 are MNHEY and SVGAGI. Trimming shortened V by 6 bases and J by 5 bases, and 17 bases separated the two germline ends. CDR3 region: CASRLTGTSHEQYF. The CDR3 coding sequence is TGTGCCAGCAGACTTACAGGGACAAGCCACGAGCAGTACTTC.

The rearrangement joins TRBV11-2 to TRBJ1-5, with 7 bases matching TRBD1. Germline V gene lookup returns CDR1 SGHAT and CDR2 FQNNGV. The length of the CDR3 is 14 residues. V gave up 5 bases and J gave up 6 bases; unmatched junction bases: 7. CDR3 coding DNA: TGTGCCAGCAGCAGACAGGGTGATGGTCAGCCCCAGCATTTT. As protein: CASSRQGDGQPQHF.

This chain connects TRBV4-3 to TRBJ2-3, with unresolved D. Trimming pared 8 bases from V and 1 base from J, leaving 10 bases between. CDR3 length equals 13 residues. Germline-derived CDR1 and CDR2 are LGHNA and YSLEER. CDR3 protein: CASGRLGTDTQYF. The CDR3 nucleotides are TGCGCCAGCGGCAGACTGGGCACAGATACGCAGTATTTT.

The chain employs TRBV7-2 and TRBJ1-1, with D maybe TRBD1 (6 bases). Trimming stripped 4 bases from V and 4 bases from J, with 13 bases between. The CDR3 is made up of 14 amino acids. Germline-derived CDR1 and CDR2 are SGHTA and FQGNSA. CDR3 in DNA: TGTGCCAGCAGCTACTCATGGGGGCGCACTGAAGCTTTCTTT. Translation: CASSYSWGRTEAFF.

V is TRBV19 and J is TRBJ1-2; a possible D gene is TRBD1 (6 bases). CDR3 length equals 14 residues. Germline loops: CDR1 LNHDA, CDR2 SQIVND (reference sequence). V dropped 1 base and J dropped 5 bases, with 11 bases sitting between them. The CDR3 DNA follows: TGTGCCAGTAGTATAGGAATAGGACAGTATGGCTACACCTTC. Its translation: CASSIGIGQYGYTF.

The chain recombines TRBV5-1 with TRBJ2-2, with D uncertain. The V end was cut by 4 bases, the J end by 4 bases, with 11 bases between. Germline assignment: CDR1 SGHRS and CDR2 YFSETQ. The CDR3 length is 14 residues. CDR3 loop: CASSGRIGTGELFF. The CDR3 bases are TGCGCCAGCAGCGGCAGGATTGGCACCGGGGAGCTGTTTTTT.

The chain is built from TRBV19 and TRBJ1-3, with D perhaps matching TRBD1 (6 bases). CDR1 LNHDA and CDR2 SQIVND come from the germline V gene (reference sequence). V was clipped by 5 bases and J by 2 bases, with 13 bases between them. This CDR3 is built from 15 residues. CDR3 region: CASSLLKGAGNTIYF. CDR3 DNA sequence: TGTGCCAGTAGTCTCCTCAAGGGGGCTGGAAACACCATATATTTT.

The chain combines TRBV12-3 or TRBV12-4 with TRBJ1-3; the D is unclear. This CDR3 contains 13 residues. The ends were cut back, 3 bases at V and 3 bases at J, with 6 bases in the middle. In DNA form, the CDR3 reads TGTGCCAGCAGTTTTGTCAGTGGAAACACCATATATTTT. Translation: CASSFVSGNTIYF.

The V and J genes are TRBV15 and TRBJ1-1, with TRBD1 as a possible D gene (5 bases). CDR3 size: 17 residues. Germline values: CDR1 LNHNV, CDR2 YYDKDF (reference sequence). The germline V and J ends were trimmed by 1 base and 0 bases, with 15 bases remaining between them. CDR3 loop: CATSRASGGIMNTEAFF. The CDR3 bases are TGTGCCACCAGCAGAGCCAGCGGGGGGATCATGAACACTGAAGCTTTCTTT. The full variable domain, rest sourced from reference TRBV15 and TRBJ1-1, is DAMVIQNPRYQVTQFGKPVTLSCSQTLNHNVMYWYQQKSSQAPKLLFHYYDKDFNNEADTPDNFQSRRPNTSFCFLDIRSPGLGDTAMYLCATSRASGGIMNTEAFFGQGTRLTVV.

This sequence joins TRBV19 and TRBJ1-3; TRBD1 aligns across 11 bases. This CDR3 has 16 amino acids. The V gene end was trimmed by 3 bases and the J gene end by 2 bases; junction bases not matched to a gene: 3. Germline-derived CDR1 and CDR2 are LNHDA and SQIVND (reference sequence). The CDR3 here is CASSIGGQGAGNTIYF. In DNA, the CDR3 is TGTGCCAGTAGTATTGGGGGACAGGGGGCTGGAAACACCATATATTTT.